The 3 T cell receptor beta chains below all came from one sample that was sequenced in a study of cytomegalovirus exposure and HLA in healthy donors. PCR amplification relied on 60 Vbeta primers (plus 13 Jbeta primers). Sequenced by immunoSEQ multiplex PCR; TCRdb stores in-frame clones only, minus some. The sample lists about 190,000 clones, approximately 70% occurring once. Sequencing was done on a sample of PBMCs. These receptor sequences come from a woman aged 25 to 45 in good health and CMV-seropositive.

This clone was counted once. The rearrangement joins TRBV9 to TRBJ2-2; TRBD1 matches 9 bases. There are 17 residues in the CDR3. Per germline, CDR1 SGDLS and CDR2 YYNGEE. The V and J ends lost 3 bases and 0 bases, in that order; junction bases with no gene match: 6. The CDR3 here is CASSGGQGLANTGELFF. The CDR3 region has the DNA TGTGCCAGCAGCGGAGGACAGGGGCTCGCGAACACCGGGGAGCTGTTTTTT.

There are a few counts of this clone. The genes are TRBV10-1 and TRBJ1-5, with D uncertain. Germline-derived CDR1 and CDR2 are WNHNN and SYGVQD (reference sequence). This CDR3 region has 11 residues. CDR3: CISCSNQPQHF. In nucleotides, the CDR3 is TGCATTAGTTGTAGCAATCAGCCCCAGCATTTT.

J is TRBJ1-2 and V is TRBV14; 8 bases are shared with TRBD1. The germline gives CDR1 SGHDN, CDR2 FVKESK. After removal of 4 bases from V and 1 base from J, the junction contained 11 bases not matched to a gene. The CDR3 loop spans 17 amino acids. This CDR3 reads CASSRYRGGHINYGYTF. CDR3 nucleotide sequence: TGTGCCAGCAGCCGTTACAGGGGGGGACATATTAACTATGGCTACACCTTC.